This entry concerns a single T cell receptor (beta chain). Methods used by the authors: Amplification with reference gene primers provided the estimates of nucleated cell counts. Only in-frame clones appear in the TCRdb table, and some are missing; sequencing was by immunoSEQ multiplex PCR. V, J and clone size are taken as reported in that table, and D and trimming were inferred from the DNA itself. The data show about 89,000 clones, with approximately 75% seen just once and under 15% held by the top ten. The sample comes from a study of blood T cell repertoires in COVID-19. Study-level background: The United States, Italy and Spain supplied acute and convalescent COVID-19 samples. Sample material is recorded as cDNA or gDNA derived from T cells, B-cell-depleted T cells, or PBMCs.

Germline V gene lookup returns CDR1 LGHNA and CDR2 YNFKEQ. The CDR3 is 15 amino acids. Trimming removed 1 base from V and 3 bases from J, with 12 bases in between. What was sequenced was peripheral blood. The receptor was derived from a woman of 80 years or more with acute or convalescent COVID-19. The chain recombines TRBV4-2 with TRBJ1-1, with a possible D match to TRBD1 (6 bases). Written as DNA, the CDR3 is TGTGCCAGCAGCCAAGTGGGGAGGGGGGACACTGAAGCTTTCTTT. Translated, it gives CASSQVGRGDTEAFF.